The TCR beta chain under discussion was sequenced for a study of early T cells in non-severe SARS-CoV-2 infection. Across the study: Chains from this unsorted whole-blood bulk RNA could not be paired. Findings and limits, study-wide: Sequences matched to VDJdb favored anti-spike CD8 responses, while private and CD4 specificities were missed.

The table lists this clonotype with many counts. As yet, its antigen is unknown. Researchers tagged individual cDNA molecules with unique molecular identifiers. From the 5' RACE reads, TCRdb called clonotypes with MiXCR, one entry per CDR3 protein. This table has around 92,000 distinct CDR3 sequences, more than 9.5% appearing once. The CDR3 consists of 13 residues. The germline V and J ends were trimmed by 2 bases and 3 bases, with 8 bases remaining between them. The germline V gene encodes CDR1 MNHNS and CDR2 SASEGT. The receptor's source is an adult who was a healthcare worker with PCR-confirmed SARS-CoV-2 infection or an uninfected control (not recorded which). J is TRBJ2-7 and V is TRBV6-1; unclear D gene. Material for sequencing was whole blood. The CDR3 DNA reads as TGTGCCAGCAGTGAATTGACAATCTACGAGCAGTACTTC. It yields the protein CASSELTIYEQYF.